The 14 T cell receptor beta chains below come from one sample, sequenced in a study of T cells in Graves' hyperthyroidism and ophthalmopathy. RNA transcripts were the template for amplifying TCR beta CDR3 regions. The primer set for the first-round RT-PCR of the TCR CDR3 was HTBI. TCRdb processed the multiplex PCR reads anew with MiXCR; each CDR3 protein has one entry. Among roughly 740,000 distinct CDR3 sequences listed, 15% to 20% were seen once. The sequenced sample was blood. The receptors come from a man younger than 35 with Graves' hyperthyroidism.

Only a few counts were recorded for this clonotype. The chain combines TRBV15 with TRBJ1-5; D gene uncertain. Between the trimmed V and J ends, which lost 6 bases and 1 base, there was a span of 10 bases. This CDR3 spans 14 amino acids. Germline V gene lookup returns CDR1 LNHNV and CDR2 YYDKDF (reference sequence). CDR3 loop: CATRDRSSNQPQHF. CDR3 nucleotide sequence: TGTGCCACCAGGGATCGATCGAGCAATCAGCCCCAGCATTTT.

This clonotype was detected only a few times. The chain combines TRBV11-2 with TRBJ2-7; TRBD2 might be the D (6 bases). V was cut by 4 bases and J by 0 bases, with 19 bases left in between. The CDR3 spans 17 residues. The germline gives CDR1 SGHAT, CDR2 FQNNGV. This CDR3 reads CASSSVLTSRNSYEQYF. The DNA for the CDR3 is TGTGCCAGCAGCTCAGTCCTCACTAGCCGAAACTCCTACGAGCAGTACTTC. Together with reference TRBV11-2 and TRBJ2-7, the CDR3 gives the full variable domain: EAGVAQSPRYKIIEKRQSVAFWCNPISGHATLYWYQQILGQGPKLLIQFQNNGVVDDSQLPKDRFSAERLKGVDSTLKIQPAKLEDSAVYLCASSSVLTSRNSYEQYFGPGTRLTVT.

This clonotype was observed at least ten times. This chain links TRBV28 with TRBJ2-4; D is uncertain. This CDR3 contains 15 residues. Looked up from germline, CDR1 is MDHEN and CDR2 is SYDVKM. The germline V and J ends were trimmed by 5 bases and 5 bases, with 16 bases remaining between them. This chain's CDR3 is CASSMGGRPQNIQYF. The CDR3 coding sequence is TGTGCCAGCAGTATGGGCGGCAGGCCCCAAAACATTCAGTACTTC.

This clonotype has more than one count but fewer than ten. The CDR3 nucleotides are TGTGCCACCAGTGACCCTGGACCCTACGAGCAGTACTTC. Its protein is CATSDPGPYEQYF. The chain links TRBV24-1 to TRBJ2-7, with unresolved D. CDR3 length: 13 residues. The V end was cut by 4 bases, the J end by 2 bases, with 8 bases between. The V gene's germline CDR1 is KGHDR and CDR2 SFDVKD.

This clonotype was seen repeatedly, ten times or more. The genes are TRBV12-5 and TRBJ2-7; TRBD1 is a possible D gene (6 bases). CDR1 is LGHNT, CDR2 FRNRAP, per germline. Trimming left V 6 bases short and J 0 bases short, with 18 bases between. The length of the CDR3 is 16 residues. The CDR3 is CASGRITGMSSYEQYF. Here the CDR3 DNA reads TGTGCTAGTGGCCGCATAACAGGGATGAGCTCCTACGAGCAGTACTTC.

J is TRBJ2-1 and V is TRBV3-1, with 8 positions matching TRBD2. The CDR3 totals 14 residues. Trimming removed 11 bases from V and 1 base from J; junction bases left unmatched: 7. The germline V gene has CDR1 LGHDT and CDR2 YNNKEL (reference sequence). The CDR3 spells CACHRGRSYNEQFF. DNA for the CDR3: TGTGCCTGCCACCGCGGGAGGTCCTACAATGAGCAGTTCTTC.

The V call is TRBV20-1, the J call TRBJ1-2; 7 bases map to TRBD1. The CDR3 runs to 16 residues. Germline V CDR1 and CDR2: DFQATT, SNEGSKA (reference sequence). After removal of 4 bases from V and 2 bases from J, the junction contained 13 bases not matched to a gene. The CDR3 spells CSATTGAPSGNYGYTF. CDR3 sequence (DNA): TGCAGTGCTACAACAGGGGCACCATCAGGGAACTATGGCTACACCTTC.

The genes are TRBV19 and TRBJ1-2, with 9 bases matching TRBD1. V lost 7 bases and J lost 3; bases outside the gene matches: 9. CDR3 length: 15 residues. Looked up from germline, CDR1 is LNHDA and CDR2 is SQIVND (reference sequence). CDR3 DNA sequence: TGTGCCAGTACCTTTGGGACAGGGTCAGACTATGGCTACACCTTC. This sequence encodes CASTFGTGSDYGYTF.

This clonotype was picked up a small number of times. The chain couples TRBV15 to TRBJ1-1; D gene unclear. Trimming shortened V by 4 bases and J by 6 bases, and 18 bases separated the two germline ends. This CDR3 region has 15 residues. CDR1 and CDR2 from the germline V gene are LNHNV and YYDKDF (reference sequence). Written as DNA, the CDR3 is TGTGCCACCAGCACGCCGGGCCAAAAAGGGCCTGAAGCTTTCTTT. Its translation: CATSTPGQKGPEAFF.

The V call is TRBV15, the J call TRBJ2-1; TRBD2 matches 8 bases. The CDR3 loop spans 14 amino acids. In germline, CDR1 is LNHNV, CDR2 YYDKDF (reference sequence). V lost 8 bases and J lost 8; bases outside the gene matches: 11. CDR3 region: CATRSGSVVDEQFF. The CDR3 DNA follows: TGTGCCACCCGAAGCGGGAGCGTTGTCGATGAGCAGTTCTTC.

This clonotype has only a few counts. CDR3 amino acids: CSVRGSGRFYEQYF. The CDR3 region has the DNA TGCAGCGTCCGGGGTAGCGGGAGATTCTACGAGCAGTACTTC. This chain connects TRBV29-1 to TRBJ2-7, with 9 bases lining up with TRBD2. J was trimmed by 3 bases and V by 6 bases; bases with no gene match: 9. The CDR3 has 14 residues. In germline, CDR1 is SQVTM, CDR2 ANQGSEA.

This clonotype has a handful of counts. This chain joins TRBV4-3 and TRBJ1-1; TRBD1 matches at 7 bases. V shed 3 bases and J 1 base; nucleotides not matched to a gene: 5. The CDR3 spans 15 residues. The germline gives CDR1 LGHNA, CDR2 YSLEER. The CDR3 DNA reads as TGCGCCAGCAGCCAGGACCGGGACAGGAACACTGAAGCTTTCTTT. Its protein is CASSQDRDRNTEAFF.

The sample holds a few counts of this clonotype. This chain connects TRBV20-1 to TRBJ1-2; TRBD1 might be the D (6 bases). CDR1 is DFQATT, CDR2 SNEGSKA, per germline (reference sequence). The ends were cut back, 6 bases at V and 6 bases at J, with 17 bases in the middle. The CDR3 covers 13 residues. CDR3 loop: CSATRPGAHGYTF. CDR3 in DNA: TGCAGTGCCACCCGCCCGGGGGCGCATGGCTACACCTTC.

At least ten counts were recorded for this clonotype. J is TRBJ1-5 and V is TRBV2; D is undetermined. The length of the CDR3 is 14 residues. Germline V gives CDR1 SNHLY, CDR2 FYNNEI. V was trimmed by 7 bases and J by 0 bases, leaving 10 bases between them. The CDR3 DNA is TGTGCCAGCAAAGCCCCCTTTAGCAATCAGCCCCAGCATTTT. Its translation: CASKAPFSNQPQHF.